This T cell receptor (beta chain) was identified in a study of post-analysis software for immune sequencing data. From germline, CDR1 is SGHKS and CDR2 YYEKEE (reference sequence). This CDR3 is built from 16 residues. Trimming removed 4 bases from V and 0 bases from J, with 15 bases in between. The study, taken as a whole, reports: Controls significantly exceeded multiple sclerosis patients in normalized Chao1 diversity. Roughly 5 TRBV segments occurring more often in patients than controls included TRBV5-6, TRBV5-1 and TRBV20-1. The F measure placed samples prepared in the same batch into strongly shared clusters.

A word on this clonotype: Its matching antigen is unknown.

Unique molecular identifiers tagged the TCR beta cDNA libraries. Each CDR3 protein gets one entry after TCRdb re-called the PCR reads with MiXCR. This sample has 700,000 to 800,000 distinct CDR3 sequences, with less than 35% found just once. This receptor was taken from a girl aged 10 to 17 with multiple sclerosis. Sequences were obtained from blood. This chain links TRBV5-5 with TRBJ2-3; D is undetermined. The CDR3 nucleotides are TGTGCCAGCAGCCCGAAGTATGCGGATAGCACAGATACGCAGTATTTT. It yields the protein CASSPKYADSTDTQYF. Together with reference TRBV5-5 and TRBJ2-3, the CDR3 gives the full variable domain: DAGVTQSPTHLIKTRGQQVTLRCSPISGHKSVSWYQQVLGQGPQFIFQYYEKEERGRGNFPDRFSARQFPNYSSELNVNALLLGDSALYLCASSPKYADSTDTQYFGPGTRLTVL.